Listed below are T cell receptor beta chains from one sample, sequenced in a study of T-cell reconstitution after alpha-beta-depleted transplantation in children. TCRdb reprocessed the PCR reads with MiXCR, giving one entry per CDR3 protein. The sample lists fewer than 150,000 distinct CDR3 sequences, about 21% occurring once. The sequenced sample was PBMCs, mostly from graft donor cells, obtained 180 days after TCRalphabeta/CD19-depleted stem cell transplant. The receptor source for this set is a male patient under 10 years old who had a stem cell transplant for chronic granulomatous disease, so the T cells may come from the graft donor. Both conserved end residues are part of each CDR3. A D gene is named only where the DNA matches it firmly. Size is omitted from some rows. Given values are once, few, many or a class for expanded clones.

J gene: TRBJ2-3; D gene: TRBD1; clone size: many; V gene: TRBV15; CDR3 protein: CATSRVGTTGGTDTQYF; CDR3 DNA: TGTGCCACCAGCAGAGTTGGGACGACAGGGGGGACAGATACGCAGTATTTT
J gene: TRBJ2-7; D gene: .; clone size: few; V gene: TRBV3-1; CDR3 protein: CASSQGQYEQYF; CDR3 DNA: TGTGCCAGCAGCCAAGGACAGTACGAGCAGTACTTC
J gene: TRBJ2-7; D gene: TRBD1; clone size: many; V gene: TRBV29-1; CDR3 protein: CSVEGDSRHEQYF; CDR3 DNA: TGCAGCGTTGAAGGGGACAGTCGGCACGAGCAGTACTTC
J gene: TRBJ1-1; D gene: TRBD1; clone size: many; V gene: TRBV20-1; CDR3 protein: CSVGQGATNTEAFF; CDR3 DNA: TGCAGTGTCGGACAGGGGGCAACGAACACTGAAGCTTTCTTT
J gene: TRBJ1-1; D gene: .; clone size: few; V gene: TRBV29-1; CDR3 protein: CSVETGGDTEAFF; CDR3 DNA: TGCAGCGTTGAAACCGGGGGGGATACTGAAGCTTTCTTT
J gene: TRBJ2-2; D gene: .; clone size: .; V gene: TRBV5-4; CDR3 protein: CASSSHGQPNTGELFF; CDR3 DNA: TGTGCCAGCAGCTCCCATGGACAGCCGAACACCGGGGAGCTGTTTTTT
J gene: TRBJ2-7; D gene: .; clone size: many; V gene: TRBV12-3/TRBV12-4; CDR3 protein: CASSFRHGSYEQYF; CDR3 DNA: TGTGCCAGCAGTTTCCGCCACGGCTCCTACGAGCAGTACTTC
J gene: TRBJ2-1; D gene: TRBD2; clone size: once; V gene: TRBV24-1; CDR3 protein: CATSDSTSGRIYEQFF; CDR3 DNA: TGTGCCACCAGTGATTCGACTAGCGGGAGGATCTATGAGCAGTTCTTC
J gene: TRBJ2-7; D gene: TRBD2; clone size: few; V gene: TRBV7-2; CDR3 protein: CASSSTSSTYEQYF; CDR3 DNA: TGTGCCAGCAGCTCGACTAGCTCCACCTACGAGCAGTACTTC
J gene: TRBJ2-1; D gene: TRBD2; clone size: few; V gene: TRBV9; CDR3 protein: CASSVGLAGRSYNEQFF; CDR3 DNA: TGTGCCAGCAGCGTCGGACTAGCGGGACGGAGCTACAATGAGCAGTTCTTC
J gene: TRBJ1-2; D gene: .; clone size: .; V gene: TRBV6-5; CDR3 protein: CASSYSTRGRGGYTF; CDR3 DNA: TGTGCCAGCAGTTACTCGACCAGGGGCCGTGGAGGCTACACCTTC
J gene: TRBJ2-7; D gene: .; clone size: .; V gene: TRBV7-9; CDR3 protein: CASSLDSLPDEQYF; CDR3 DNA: TGTGCCAGCAGCTTGGACAGTTTACCGGACGAGCAGTACTTC
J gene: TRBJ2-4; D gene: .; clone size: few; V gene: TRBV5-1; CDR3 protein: CASSLEGSMIWDIQYF; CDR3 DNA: TGCGCCAGCAGCTTGGAAGGCAGCATGATTTGGGACATTCAGTACTTC
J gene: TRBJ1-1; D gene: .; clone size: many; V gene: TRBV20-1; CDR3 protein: CSARGPGVTEAFF; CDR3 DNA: TGCAGTGCTAGAGGTCCGGGGGTTACTGAAGCTTTCTTT
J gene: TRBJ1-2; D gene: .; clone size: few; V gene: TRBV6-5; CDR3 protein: CASSYPGASYGYTF; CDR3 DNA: TGTGCCAGCAGTTACCCAGGGGCCTCCTATGGCTACACCTTC
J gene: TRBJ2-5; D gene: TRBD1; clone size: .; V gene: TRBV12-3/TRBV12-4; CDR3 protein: CASSFDRGRSGMQETQYF; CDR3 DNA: TGTGCCAGCAGTTTCGACAGGGGGCGAAGCGGAATGCAAGAGACCCAGTACTTC
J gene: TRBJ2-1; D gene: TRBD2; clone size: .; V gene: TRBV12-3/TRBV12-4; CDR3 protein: CASKSLTSGRNNEQFF; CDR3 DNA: TGTGCCAGCAAAAGCCTCACTAGCGGGAGAAACAATGAGCAGTTCTTC
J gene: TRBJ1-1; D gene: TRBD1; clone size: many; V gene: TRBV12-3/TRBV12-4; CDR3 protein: CASCPGGGFTEAFF; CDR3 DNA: TGTGCCAGCTGTCCAGGGGGAGGTTTCACTGAAGCTTTCTTT
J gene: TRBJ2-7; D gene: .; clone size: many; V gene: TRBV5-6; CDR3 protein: CASSPQGYPGPNYEQYF; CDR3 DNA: TGTGCCAGCAGCCCACAGGGTTACCCGGGACCCAACTACGAGCAGTACTTC
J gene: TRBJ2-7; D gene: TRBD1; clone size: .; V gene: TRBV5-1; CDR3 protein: CASSLDPGQGYEQYF; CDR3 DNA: TGCGCCAGCAGCTTGGACCCGGGACAGGGCTACGAGCAGTACTTC
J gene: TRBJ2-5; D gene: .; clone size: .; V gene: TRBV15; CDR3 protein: CATSRGRPRQETQYF; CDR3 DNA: TGTGCCACCAGCAGAGGTCGGCCGAGGCAAGAGACCCAGTACTTC
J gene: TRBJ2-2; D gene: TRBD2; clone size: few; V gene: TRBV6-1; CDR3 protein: CASRHKAGLNTGELFF; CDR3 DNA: TGTGCCAGCAGACACAAAGCGGGGTTGAACACCGGGGAGCTGTTTTTT
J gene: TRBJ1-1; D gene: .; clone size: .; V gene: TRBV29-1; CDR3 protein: CSAFRTVNTEAFF; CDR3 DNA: TGCAGCGCCTTCCGGACGGTGAACACTGAAGCTTTCTTT
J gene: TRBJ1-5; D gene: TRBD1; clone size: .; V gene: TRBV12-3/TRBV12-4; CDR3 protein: CASTPGGGSNQPQHF; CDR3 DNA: TGTGCCAGCACCCCAGGGGGGGGAAGCAATCAGCCCCAGCATTTT
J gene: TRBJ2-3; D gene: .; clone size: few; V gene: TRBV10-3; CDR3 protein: CAIRSTDTQYF; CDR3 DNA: TGTGCCATCAGGAGCACAGATACGCAGTATTTT
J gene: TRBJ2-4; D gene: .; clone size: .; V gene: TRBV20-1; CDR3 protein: CSAPGGSAKNIQYF; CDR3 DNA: TGCAGTGCCCCGGGCGGTTCAGCCAAAAACATTCAGTACTTC
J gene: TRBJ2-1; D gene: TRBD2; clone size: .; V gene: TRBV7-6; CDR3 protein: CASSLRWGLALYNEQFF; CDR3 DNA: TGTGCCAGCAGCTTAAGATGGGGACTAGCGTTATACAATGAGCAGTTCTTC
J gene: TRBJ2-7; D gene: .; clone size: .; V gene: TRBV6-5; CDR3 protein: CASSYSGGISPHEQYF; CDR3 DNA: TGTGCCAGCAGTTACTCTGGAGGGATCTCCCCGCACGAGCAGTACTTC
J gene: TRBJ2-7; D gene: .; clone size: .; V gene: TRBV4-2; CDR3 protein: CASSQSGSQYSEQYF; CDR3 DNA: TGTGCCAGCAGCCAATCCGGCAGCCAGTATTCCGAGCAGTACTTC
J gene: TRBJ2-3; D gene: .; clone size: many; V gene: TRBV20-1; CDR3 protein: CSARITDTQYF; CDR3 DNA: TGCAGTGCTAGGATTACAGATACGCAGTATTTT
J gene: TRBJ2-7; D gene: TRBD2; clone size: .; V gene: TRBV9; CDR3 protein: CASSVELAGFHEQYF; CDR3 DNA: TGTGCCAGCAGCGTAGAGTTAGCGGGATTCCACGAGCAGTACTTC
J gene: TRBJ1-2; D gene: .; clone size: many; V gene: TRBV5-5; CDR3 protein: CASSSTPLDNYTF; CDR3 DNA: TGTGCCAGCAGCTCGACACCCCTGGATAACTACACCTTC
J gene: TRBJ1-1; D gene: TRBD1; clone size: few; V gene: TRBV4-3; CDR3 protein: CASSQDWTGAAFF; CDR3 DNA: TGCGCCAGCAGCCAAGATTGGACAGGGGCAGCTTTCTTT
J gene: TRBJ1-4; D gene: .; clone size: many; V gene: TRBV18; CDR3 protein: CASSPYRENSVKLFF; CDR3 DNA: TGTGCCAGCTCACCTTACAGGGAAAATTCGGTAAAACTGTTTTTT
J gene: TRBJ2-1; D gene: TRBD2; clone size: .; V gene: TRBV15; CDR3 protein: CATSNYGTSGSSYNEQFF; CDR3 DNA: TGTGCCACCAGCAACTACGGGACTAGCGGGAGCTCCTACAATGAGCAGTTCTTC
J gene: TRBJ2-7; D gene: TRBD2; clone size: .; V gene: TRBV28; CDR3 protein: CASSPGTSGSYEQYF; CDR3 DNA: TGTGCCAGCAGTCCCGGGACTAGCGGGAGTTACGAGCAGTACTTC
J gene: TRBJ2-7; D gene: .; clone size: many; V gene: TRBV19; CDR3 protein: CASSIDGQWSSYEQYF; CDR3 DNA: TGTGCCAGTAGTATAGACGGACAGTGGAGCTCCTACGAGCAGTACTTC
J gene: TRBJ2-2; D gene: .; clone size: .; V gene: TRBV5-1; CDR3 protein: CASTGSNTGELFF; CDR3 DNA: TGCGCCAGCACAGGGTCGAACACCGGGGAGCTGTTTTTT
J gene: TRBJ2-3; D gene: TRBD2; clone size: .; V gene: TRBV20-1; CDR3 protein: CSARVVGRIADTQYF; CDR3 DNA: TGCAGTGCTAGAGTTGTCGGGAGGATCGCAGATACGCAGTATTTT
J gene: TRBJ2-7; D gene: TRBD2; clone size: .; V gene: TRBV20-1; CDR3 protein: CSARPSGSYEQYF; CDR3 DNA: TGCAGTGCTAGACCTAGCGGCTCCTACGAGCAGTACTTC
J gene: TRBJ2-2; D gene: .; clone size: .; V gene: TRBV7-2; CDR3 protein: CASSLSPGLTGELFF; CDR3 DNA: TGTGCCAGCAGCTTAAGCCCAGGGCTCACCGGGGAGCTGTTTTTT